These 3 T cell receptor beta chains share one sample of origin, sequenced in a study of OX40 agonist ivuxolimab in advanced cancers. TCRdb's table, derived via immunoSEQ multiplex PCR, lists solely in-frame clones and lacks some. The sample has around 57,000 clones, roughly 82% seen once. The specimen was CD4+ or CD8+ T cells sorted from blood, collected in a trial of the OX40 agonist ivuxolimab. The receptors derive from an adult with an advanced solid tumor such as melanoma, head and neck, liver or kidney cancer.

J is TRBJ1-3 and V is TRBV6-5; D ambiguous. Germline assignment: CDR1 MNHEY and CDR2 SVGAGI. The CDR3 is 14 residues long. Deletions cut 2 bases from V and 0 bases from J, with 5 bases between. The CDR3 reads CASSYLPSGNTIYF. Written as DNA, the CDR3 is TGTGCCAGCAGTTACCTTCCCTCTGGAAACACCATATATTTT.

This clone has a handful of counts. The chain links TRBV6-6 to TRBJ2-7; 9 bases line up with TRBD1. The CDR3 has 16 amino acids. V lost 2 bases and J lost 7; bases outside the gene matches: 12. Germline V gene data show CDR1 as MNHNY and CDR2 as SVGAGI (reference sequence). The CDR3: CASSYPRTGVPIEQYF. Here the CDR3 DNA reads TGTGCCAGCAGTTACCCGAGGACAGGGGTCCCTATAGAGCAGTACTTC.

The chain links TRBV6-5 to TRBJ1-2; tentative D call: TRBD1 (6 bases). The CDR3 covers 12 residues. Per germline, CDR1 MNHEY and CDR2 SVGAGI. V was cut by 6 bases and J by 5 bases, with 10 bases left in between. The CDR3 region has the DNA TGTGCCAGCAGCCGACAGGATTATGGCTACACCTTC. Amino acid sequence: CASSRQDYGYTF.